Below, one T cell receptor (beta chain) is given with its context. Its antigen is as yet unknown. Unsorted whole blood supplied the blood RNA, and germline DNA was isolated too. Germline CDR1 and CDR2: MNHEY and SVGEGT. V was trimmed by 8 bases and J by 5 bases, leaving 12 bases between them. The CDR3 is made up of 12 amino acids. With approximately 470 ng total RNA as template and a constant-region primer, TCR beta cDNA was made. Employing slightly modified ARM-PCR, three nested multiplex PCR rounds were run, and these gave rise to the TCR beta libraries. In the first two PCR rounds, TRBV1-TRBV30 forward primers were paired with a C-beta reverse primer, and each round lasted around 10 cycles. Each CDR3 protein is one row after TCRdb ran MiXCR on the multiplex PCR reads. The table has hundreds of thousands of distinct CDR3 sequences, approximately 54% seen once. The data originate from a study of tumor-infiltrating lymphocytes in primary liver carcinoma.

Overall study results and limits: It was in tumors, not blood, that the top-250-clone fraction was significantly higher (p = 0.039).

The V and J genes are TRBV6-2 or TRBV6-3 and TRBJ1-2; no definite D call. Sequences were obtained from peripheral blood. This TCR was sampled from a woman in her twenties or thirties with primary liver carcinoma and hepatitis B virus infection. CDR3 coding DNA: TGTGCCAGCGGGTACAGTTTTTATGGCTACACCTTC. Encoded protein: CASGYSFYGYTF.